This passage covers 22 T cell receptor beta chains from one sample sequenced in a study of blood T cell repertoires in COVID-19. Data came from immunoSEQ multiplex PCR; TCRdb stores just in-frame clones and leaves some out. Here the sample spans 250,000 to 300,000 clones, over 80% being singletons. Sequenced: peripheral blood. The receptor source for this set is a woman aged 65 to 85 with COVID-19, enrolled during active disease.

The genes are TRBV25-1 and TRBJ2-1; 7 positions match TRBD2. V dropped 5 bases and J dropped 7; count of bases not matched to a gene: 11. The CDR3 runs 15 residues. Germline V gene data show CDR1 as MGHDK and CDR2 as SYGVNS. As DNA, the CDR3 is TGTGCCAGCAGTCCCCCCCCGGCGGGAGATAATGAGCAGTTCTTC. It translates to CASSPPPAGDNEQFF.

This chain connects TRBV19 to TRBJ1-3; TRBD1 agrees at 9 bases. The CDR3 sequence is 15 residues long. The ends lost 5 bases at V and 4 bases at J; junction bases unmatched: 6. Per germline, CDR1 LNHDA and CDR2 SQIVND (reference sequence). The CDR3 DNA reads TGTGCCAGTAGTGCCCGGGACAGGGCGGGAAACACCATATATTTT. Its protein is CASSARDRAGNTIYF. The full variable domain, completed using reference TRBV19 and TRBJ1-3, is DGGITQSPKYLFRKEGQNVTLSCEQNLNHDAMYWYRQDPGQGLRLIYYSQIVNDFQKGDIAEGYSVSREKKESFPLTVTSAQKNPTAFYLCASSARDRAGNTIYFGEGSWLTVV.

This clone was detected only once. The J gene is TRBJ2-3, the V gene TRBV7-9, with 7 bases fitting TRBD2. Germline CDR1 SEHNR, CDR2 FQNEAQ (reference sequence). With 5 bases clipped from V and 5 bases from J, the junction kept 10 bases outside the gene matches. CDR3 size: 15 residues. The CDR3 sequence: CASSQWASGEDTQYF. CDR3 coding DNA: TGTGCCAGCAGCCAATGGGCTAGCGGTGAAGATACGCAGTATTTT.

The rearrangement uses TRBV7-3 and TRBJ2-3, with D maybe TRBD2 (5 bases). The ends were cut back, 2 bases at V and 3 bases at J, with 6 bases in the middle. Germline-derived CDR1 and CDR2 are SGHTA and FQGTGA. CDR3 length equals 13 residues. The CDR3 loop reads CASSLGLTDTQYF. CDR3 nucleotides: TGTGCCAGCAGCTTAGGACTTACAGATACGCAGTATTTT.

This clone showed up just once. J is TRBJ2-1 and V is TRBV6-5, with a possible D match to TRBD2 (6 bases). The CDR3 runs to 13 residues. The germline V gene has CDR1 MNHEY and CDR2 SVGAGI. Trimming took 2 bases from V and 9 from J, leaving 11 bases between them. The CDR3 region has the DNA TGTGCCAGCAGTTACGACACCGGGGGTGAGCAGTTCTTC. This sequence encodes CASSYDTGGEQFF.

The chain has TRBV3-1 (or the pseudogene TRBV3-2) and TRBJ2-7, with D tentatively TRBD2 (6 bases). CDR1 is LGHDT and CDR2 is YNNKEL in the germline V gene (reference sequence). This CDR3 spans 15 amino acids. Trimming cost V 0 bases and J 2 bases, with 11 bases left between them. In DNA form, the CDR3 reads TGTGCCAGCAGCCAAGATGTTACTAGCCCCTACGAGCAGTACTTC. Amino acid sequence: CASSQDVTSPYEQYF.

The rearrangement joins TRBV24-1 to TRBJ2-5; 12 bases agree with TRBD2. This CDR3 comprises 14 residues. Germline values: CDR1 KGHDR, CDR2 SFDVKD. Trimming at V came to 9 bases and at J to 5 bases, leaving 6 bases not matched to a gene. The CDR3 DNA reads TGTGCCACCGAGGCTAGCGGGAGGGCGGAGACCCAGTACTTC. This translates into CATEASGRAETQYF.

The chain employs TRBV7-8 and TRBJ2-7; D is perhaps TRBD1 (6 bases). The germline gives CDR1 SGHVS, CDR2 FQNEAQ. The CDR3 is 15 residues long. V lost 1 base to trimming and J lost 0 bases, with 10 bases between them. For the CDR3, the DNA is TGTGCCAGCAGCTTAGTCGACAGGTACTCCTACGAGCAGTACTTC. Amino acids: CASSLVDRYSYEQYF.

The rearrangement uses TRBV7-8 and TRBJ2-7, with 7 bases lining up with TRBD1. The CDR3 contains 13 residues. Trimming at V came to 5 bases and at J to 5 bases, leaving 6 bases not matched to a gene. Germline loops: CDR1 SGHVS, CDR2 FQNEAQ. CDR3 coding DNA: TGTGCCAGCAGCACCGAAGGGGGCAACGAGCAGTACTTC. It yields the protein CASSTEGGNEQYF.

In the case of this clone: Other DNA sequences of this sample code for an identical CDR3. This chain joins TRBV30 and TRBJ1-1; a weak D match, TRBD1 (5 bases). Looked up from germline, CDR1 is GTSNPN and CDR2 is SVGIG (reference sequence). This CDR3 spans 11 amino acids. Trimming removed 0 bases at V and 8 bases at J, with 7 bases between. DNA for the CDR3: TGTGCCTGGAGTGTAAGGGGAGAAGCTTTCTTT. It yields the protein CAWSVRGEAFF. Complete variable domain (other parts from reference TRBV30 and TRBJ1-1): SQTIHQWPATLVQPVGSPLSLECTVEGTSNPNLYWYRQAAGRGLQLLFYSVGIGQISSEVPQNLSASRPQDRQFILSSKKLLLSDSGFYLCAWSVRGEAFFGQGTRLTVV.

V and J are TRBV7-9 and TRBJ2-1, with D perhaps TRBD2 (6 bases). Germline V gene sequence: CDR1 SEHNR, CDR2 FQNEAQ (reference sequence). The V gene lost 7 bases and the J gene lost 4 bases, with 17 bases spanning the gap. This CDR3 region has 15 residues. The CDR3 sequence: CASKGSGTNYNEQFF. CDR3 bases: TGTGCCAGCAAGGGTAGCGGAACCAATTACAATGAGCAGTTCTTC.

The rearrangement links TRBV7-9 to TRBJ2-7; maybe TRBD1 (6 bases). V lost 2 bases, J lost 4 bases, and 12 bases lay in between. CDR1 SEHNR and CDR2 FQNEAQ come from the germline V gene (reference sequence). The CDR3 totals 14 residues. CDR3 nucleotide sequence: TGTGCCAGCAGCTTAACACAGGGTACTTACGAGCAGTACTTC. Encoded protein: CASSLTQGTYEQYF.

The chain combines TRBV5-1 with TRBJ1-1; TRBD1 matches 8 bases. The CDR3 is 17 residues long. CDR1 and CDR2 from the germline V gene are SGHRS and YFSETQ. Germline trimming cut 2 bases from V and 5 bases from J; bases unmatched to any gene: 14. This CDR3 is CASSFFFPMRTGTEAFF. The DNA for the CDR3 is TGCGCCAGCAGCTTTTTTTTCCCGATGAGGACAGGGACTGAAGCTTTCTTT.

V is TRBV18 and J is TRBJ1-4; D is possibly TRBD1 (5 bases). The CDR3 is made up of 17 amino acids. Trimming removed 6 bases from V and 4 bases from J, with 21 bases in between. CDR1 is KGHSH and CDR2 is LQKENI in the germline V gene. CDR3 DNA sequence: TGTGCCAGCTCCCCCCCTTCGGGCGGGGGTGGTAATGAAAAACTGTTTTTT. Amino acids: CASSPPSGGGGNEKLFF.

This sequence joins TRBV3-1 (or the pseudogene TRBV3-2) and TRBJ1-2, with D possibly matching TRBD1 (5 bases). Trimming took 0 bases from V and 3 from J, leaving 14 bases between them. The CDR3 has 16 amino acids. In germline, CDR1 is LGHDT, CDR2 YNNKEL (reference sequence). The CDR3 here is CASSQDLAGPDYGYTF. The CDR3 nucleotides read TGTGCCAGCAGCCAAGATCTTGCAGGGCCCGACTATGGCTACACCTTC.

The chain joins TRBV7-2 to TRBJ1-1; 7 bases are a match to TRBD1. CDR1 is SGHTA and CDR2 is FQGNSA in the germline V gene. Germline trimming cut 4 bases from V and 4 bases from J; bases unmatched to any gene: 3. The CDR3 consists of 13 residues. The CDR3 loop reads CASSSDRATEAFF. The CDR3 DNA is TGTGCCAGCAGCTCAGACAGGGCCACTGAAGCTTTCTTT. Together with reference TRBV7-2 and TRBJ1-1, the CDR3 gives the full variable domain: GAGVSQSPSNKVTEKGKDVELRCDPISGHTALYWYRQSLGQGLEFLIYFQGNSAPDKSGLPSDRFSAERTGGSVSTLTIQRTQQEDSAVYLCASSSDRATEAFFGQGTRLTVV.

As for this clone: This sample also contains other DNA sequences that code for the same CDR3. The chain employs TRBV18 and TRBJ1-1; the D is unclear. V lost 1 base to trimming and J lost 3 bases, with 9 bases between them. CDR3 length: 14 residues. The V gene's germline CDR1 is KGHSH and CDR2 LQKENI. CDR3 nucleotides: TGTGCCAGCTCACCACTAGAGGGTGACACTGAAGCTTTCTTT. Translating gives CASSPLEGDTEAFF.

The V and J genes are TRBV3-1 (or the pseudogene TRBV3-2) and TRBJ1-6; D possibly corresponds to TRBD1 (6 bases). CDR1 and CDR2 from the germline V gene are LGHDT and YNNKEL (reference sequence). The length of the CDR3 is 16 residues. Trimming removed 1 base from V and 3 bases from J, with 10 bases in between. This CDR3 is CASSQVTGLYNSPLHF. In nucleotides, the CDR3 is TGTGCCAGCAGCCAAGTGACAGGCCTCTATAATTCACCCCTCCACTTT.

This clone came up once. V usage is TRBV7-2 and J usage is TRBJ2-3; D perhaps matches TRBD2 (5 bases). Germline CDR1 and CDR2: SGHTA and FQGNSA. CDR3 length: 17 residues. Trimming took 5 bases from V and 0 from J, leaving 18 bases between them. The CDR3 here is CASSIGARAPSTDTQYF. The CDR3 DNA reads as TGTGCCAGCAGCATTGGAGCGCGGGCGCCGAGCACAGATACGCAGTATTTT. Full variable domain (missing parts from reference TRBV7-2 and TRBJ2-3): GAGVSQSPSNKVTEKGKDVELRCDPISGHTALYWYRQSLGQGLEFLIYFQGNSAPDKSGLPSDRFSAERTGGSVSTLTIQRTQQEDSAVYLCASSIGARAPSTDTQYFGPGTRLTVL.

CDR3 loop: CASSAYDTEAFF. The CDR3 nucleotides read TGCGCCAGCAGCGCGTACGACACTGAAGCTTTCTTT. V and J are TRBV10-2 and TRBJ1-1; D is undetermined. The germline V and J ends were trimmed by 6 bases and 3 bases, with 8 bases remaining between them. Germline lookup yields CDR1 WSHSY and CDR2 SAAADI. The CDR3 is 12 residues long.

The rearrangement links TRBV29-1 to TRBJ2-7, with D possibly matching TRBD2 (6 bases). Germline V gives CDR1 SQVTM, CDR2 ANQGSEA. This CDR3 comprises 14 residues. Trimming pared 4 bases from V and 5 bases from J, leaving 18 bases between. This CDR3 reads CSVGGDGRGHEQYF. In DNA form, the CDR3 reads TGCAGCGTTGGCGGGGACGGCCGGGGTCACGAGCAGTACTTC.

This sequence joins TRBV14 and TRBJ2-7; unclear D gene. V was shortened by 4 bases and J by 0 bases, with 7 bases between the two germline ends. This CDR3 comprises 13 residues. Germline loops: CDR1 SGHDN, CDR2 FVKESK. The CDR3: CASSRSNSYEQYF. The CDR3 nucleotides read TGTGCCAGCAGCCGGTCTAACTCCTACGAGCAGTACTTC.